Described below is a single T cell receptor beta chain sequence and its context. This specimen comes from a study of CD8 T cells in Susac syndrome. Random hexamers primed reverse transcription of roughly 0.45 to 1 ug RNA. A single record per CDR3 protein comes from TCRdb applying MiXCR to the immunoSEQ multiplex PCR reads. In the table there are roughly 120,000 distinct CDR3 sequences, around 94% of which are singletons. V was trimmed by 3 bases and J by 3 bases, leaving 8 bases between them. This CDR3 is built from 13 residues. The material sequenced was CD4+ T cells from PBMCs. The chain recombines TRBV12-3 or TRBV12-4 with TRBJ1-1; D unresolved. This receptor was obtained from a human donor with multiple sclerosis. The CDR3 DNA reads as TGTGCCAGCAGTTTGAGACGAGACACTGAAGCTTTCTTT. This translates into CASSLRRDTEAFF.